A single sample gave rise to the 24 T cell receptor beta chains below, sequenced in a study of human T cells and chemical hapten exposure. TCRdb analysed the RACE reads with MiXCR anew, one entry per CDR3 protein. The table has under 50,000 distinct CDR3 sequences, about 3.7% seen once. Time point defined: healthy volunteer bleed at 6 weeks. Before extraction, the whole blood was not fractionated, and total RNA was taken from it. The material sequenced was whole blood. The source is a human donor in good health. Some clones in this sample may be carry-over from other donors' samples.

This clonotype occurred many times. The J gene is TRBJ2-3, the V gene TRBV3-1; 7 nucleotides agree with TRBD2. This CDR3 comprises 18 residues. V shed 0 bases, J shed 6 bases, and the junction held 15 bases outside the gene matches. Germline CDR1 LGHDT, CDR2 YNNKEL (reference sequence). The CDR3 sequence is CASSQDRLGKRDWDTQYF. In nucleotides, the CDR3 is TGTGCCAGCAGCCAAGATCGGCTAGGGAAGCGGGACTGGGATACGCAGTATTTT.

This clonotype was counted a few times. Here the CDR3 DNA reads TGTGCCAGCAGTTTAGAGCATAGCAATCAGCCCCAGCATTTT. This encodes CASSLEHSNQPQHF. The rearrangement joins TRBV27 to TRBJ1-5; D gene unclear. This CDR3 is built from 14 residues. Germline CDR1 and CDR2: MNHEY and SMNVEV (reference sequence). V gave up 2 bases and J gave up 0 bases, with 5 bases separating them.

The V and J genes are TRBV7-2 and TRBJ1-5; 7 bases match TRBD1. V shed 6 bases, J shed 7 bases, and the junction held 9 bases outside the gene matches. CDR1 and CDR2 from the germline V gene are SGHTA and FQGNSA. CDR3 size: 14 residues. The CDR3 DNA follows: TGTGCCAGCAGTCGAACAGGGGCCCTGCAGCCCCAGCATTTT. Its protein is CASSRTGALQPQHF.

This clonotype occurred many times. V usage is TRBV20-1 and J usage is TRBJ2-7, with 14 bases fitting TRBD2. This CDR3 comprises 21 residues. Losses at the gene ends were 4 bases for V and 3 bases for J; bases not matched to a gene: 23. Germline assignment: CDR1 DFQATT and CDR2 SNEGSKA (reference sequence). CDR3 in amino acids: CSATSAIPGLAGDAGYYEQYF. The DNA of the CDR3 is TGCAGTGCTACGAGCGCCATTCCGGGACTAGCGGGAGACGCGGGCTACTACGAGCAGTACTTC.

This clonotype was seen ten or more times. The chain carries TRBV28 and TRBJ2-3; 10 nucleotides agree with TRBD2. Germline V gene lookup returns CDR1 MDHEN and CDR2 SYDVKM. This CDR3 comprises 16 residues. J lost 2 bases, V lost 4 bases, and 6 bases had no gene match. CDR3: CASSSLLAGVTDTQYF. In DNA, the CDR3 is TGTGCCAGCAGTTCCCTCCTAGCGGGAGTCACAGATACGCAGTATTTT.

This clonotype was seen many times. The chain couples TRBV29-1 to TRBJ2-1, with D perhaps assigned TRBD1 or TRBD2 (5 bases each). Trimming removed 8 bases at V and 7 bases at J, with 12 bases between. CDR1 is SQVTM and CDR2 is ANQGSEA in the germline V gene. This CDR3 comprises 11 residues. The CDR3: CSSRGTNEQFF. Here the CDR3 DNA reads TGCAGCTCACGGGGCACGAATGAGCAGTTCTTC.

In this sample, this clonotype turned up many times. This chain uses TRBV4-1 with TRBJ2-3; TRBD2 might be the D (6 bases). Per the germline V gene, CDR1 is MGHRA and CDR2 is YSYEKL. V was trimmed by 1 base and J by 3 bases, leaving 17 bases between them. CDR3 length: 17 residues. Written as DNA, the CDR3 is TGCGCCAGCAGCCAAGGAGCGGGCCGGGAGTGGACAGATACGCAGTATTTT. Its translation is CASSQGAGREWTDTQYF.

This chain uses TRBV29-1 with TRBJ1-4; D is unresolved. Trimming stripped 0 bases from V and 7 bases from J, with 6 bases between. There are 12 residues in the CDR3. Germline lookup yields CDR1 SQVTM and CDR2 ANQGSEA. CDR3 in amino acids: CSVEEVSEKLFF. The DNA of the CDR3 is TGCAGCGTTGAAGAGGTTTCTGAAAAACTGTTTTTT.

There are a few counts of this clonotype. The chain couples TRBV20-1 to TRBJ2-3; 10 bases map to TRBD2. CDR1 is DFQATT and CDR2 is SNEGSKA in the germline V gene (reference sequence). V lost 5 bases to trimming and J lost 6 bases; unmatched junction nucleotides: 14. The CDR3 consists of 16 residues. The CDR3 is CSAWPPASGSMDTQYF. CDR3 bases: TGCAGTGCTTGGCCCCCAGCTAGCGGGAGTATGGATACGCAGTATTTT.

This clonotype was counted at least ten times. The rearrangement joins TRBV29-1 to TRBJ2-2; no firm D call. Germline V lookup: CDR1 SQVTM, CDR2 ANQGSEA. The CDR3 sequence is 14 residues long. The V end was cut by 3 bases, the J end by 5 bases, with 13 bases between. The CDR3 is CSVEATRRTGELFF. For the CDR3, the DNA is TGCAGCGTTGAGGCCACCAGGCGGACCGGGGAGCTGTTTTTT.

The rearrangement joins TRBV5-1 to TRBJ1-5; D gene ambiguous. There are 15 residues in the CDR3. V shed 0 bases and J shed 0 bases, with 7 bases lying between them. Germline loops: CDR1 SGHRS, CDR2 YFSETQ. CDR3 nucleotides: TGCGCCAGCAGCTTGGGGCAGTATAGCAATCAGCCCCAGCATTTT. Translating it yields CASSLGQYSNQPQHF.

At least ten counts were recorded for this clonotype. The DNA for the CDR3 is TGTGCCAGCAGCGCAGGGGCGGGATGGGACATTCAGTACTTC. Protein sequence: CASSAGAGWDIQYF. The chain uses TRBV9 and TRBJ2-4; D tentatively fits TRBD1 or TRBD2 (6 bases each). The V end lost 3 bases, the J end lost 8 bases, and 15 bases lay between the germline ends. In germline, CDR1 is SGDLS, CDR2 YYNGEE. The CDR3 loop spans 14 amino acids. Full variable domain (remainder filled in from reference TRBV9 and TRBJ2-4): DSGVTQTPKHLITATGQRVTLRCSPRSGDLSVYWYQQSLDQGLQFLIQYYNGEERAKGNILERFSAQQFPDLHSELNLSSLELGDSALYFCASSAGAGWDIQYFGAGTRLSVL.

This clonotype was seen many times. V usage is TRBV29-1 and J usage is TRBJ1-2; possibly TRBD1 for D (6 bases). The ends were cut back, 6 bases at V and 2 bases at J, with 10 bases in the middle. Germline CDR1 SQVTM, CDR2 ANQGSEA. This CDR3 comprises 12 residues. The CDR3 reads CSVGDTNYGYTF. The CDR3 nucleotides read TGCAGCGTCGGGGACACCAACTATGGCTACACCTTC.

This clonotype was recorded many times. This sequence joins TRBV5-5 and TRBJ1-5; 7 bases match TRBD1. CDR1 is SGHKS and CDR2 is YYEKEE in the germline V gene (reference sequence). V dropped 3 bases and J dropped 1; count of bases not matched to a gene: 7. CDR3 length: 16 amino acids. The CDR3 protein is CASSSQGGMSNQPQHF. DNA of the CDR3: TGTGCCAGCAGCTCCCAGGGGGGGATGAGCAATCAGCCCCAGCATTTT.

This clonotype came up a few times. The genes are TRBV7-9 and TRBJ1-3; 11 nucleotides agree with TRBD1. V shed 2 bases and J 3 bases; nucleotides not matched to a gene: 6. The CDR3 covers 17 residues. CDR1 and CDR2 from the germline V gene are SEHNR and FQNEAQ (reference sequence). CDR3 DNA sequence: TGTGCCAGCAGCTTATCTTGGACAGGGGGCGGTGGAAACACCATATATTTT. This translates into CASSLSWTGGGGNTIYF. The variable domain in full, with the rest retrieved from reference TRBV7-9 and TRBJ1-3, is DTGVSQNPRHKITKRGQNVTFRCDPISEHNRLYWYRQTLGQGPEFLTYFQNEAQLEKSRLLSDRFSAERPKGSFSTLEIQRTEQGDSAMYLCASSLSWTGGGGNTIYFGEGSWLTVV.

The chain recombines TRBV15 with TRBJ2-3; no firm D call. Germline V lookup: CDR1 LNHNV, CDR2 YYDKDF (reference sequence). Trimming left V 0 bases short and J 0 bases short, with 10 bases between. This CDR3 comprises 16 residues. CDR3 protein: CATSRDLEASTDTQYF. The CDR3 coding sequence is TGTGCCACCAGCAGAGACCTGGAAGCTAGCACAGATACGCAGTATTTT.

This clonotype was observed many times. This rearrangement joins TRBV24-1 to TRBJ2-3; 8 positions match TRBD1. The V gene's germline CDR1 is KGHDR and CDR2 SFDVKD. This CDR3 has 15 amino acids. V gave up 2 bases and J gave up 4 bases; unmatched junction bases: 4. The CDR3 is CATSDWETGADTQYF. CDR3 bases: TGTGCCACCAGTGATTGGGAGACAGGGGCAGATACGCAGTATTTT.

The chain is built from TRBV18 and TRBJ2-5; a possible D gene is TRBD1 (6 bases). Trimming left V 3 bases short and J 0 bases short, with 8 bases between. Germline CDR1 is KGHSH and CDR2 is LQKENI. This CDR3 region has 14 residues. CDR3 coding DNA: TGTGCCAGCTCACCTGGACAGAACCAAGAGACCCAGTACTTC. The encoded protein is CASSPGQNQETQYF.

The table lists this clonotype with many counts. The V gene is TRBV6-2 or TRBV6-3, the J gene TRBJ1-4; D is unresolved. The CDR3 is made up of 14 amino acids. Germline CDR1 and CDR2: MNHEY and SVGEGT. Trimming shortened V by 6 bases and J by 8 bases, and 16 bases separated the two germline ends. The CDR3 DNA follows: TGTGCCAGCAGCTCACCGGATCACCGAGAAAAACTGTTTTTT. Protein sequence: CASSSPDHREKLFF.

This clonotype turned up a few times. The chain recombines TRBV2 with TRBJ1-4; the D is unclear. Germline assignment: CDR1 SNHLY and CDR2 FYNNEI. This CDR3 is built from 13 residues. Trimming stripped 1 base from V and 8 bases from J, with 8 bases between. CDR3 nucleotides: TGTGCCAGCAGTGAAGAGGGAGGGGAAAAACTGTTTTTT. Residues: CASSEEGGEKLFF. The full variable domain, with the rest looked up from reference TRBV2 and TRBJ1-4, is EPEVTQTPSHQVTQMGQEVILRCVPISNHLYFYWYRQILGQKVEFLVSFYNNEISEKSEIFDDQFSVERPDGSNFTLKIRSTKLEDSAMYFCASSEEGGEKLFFGSGTQLSVL.

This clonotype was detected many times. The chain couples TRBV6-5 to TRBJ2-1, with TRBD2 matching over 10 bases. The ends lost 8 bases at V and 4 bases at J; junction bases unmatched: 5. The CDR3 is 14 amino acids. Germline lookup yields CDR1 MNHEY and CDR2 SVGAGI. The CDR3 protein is CASAGTSAYNEQFF. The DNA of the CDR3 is TGTGCCAGCGCCGGGACTAGCGCATACAATGAGCAGTTCTTC.

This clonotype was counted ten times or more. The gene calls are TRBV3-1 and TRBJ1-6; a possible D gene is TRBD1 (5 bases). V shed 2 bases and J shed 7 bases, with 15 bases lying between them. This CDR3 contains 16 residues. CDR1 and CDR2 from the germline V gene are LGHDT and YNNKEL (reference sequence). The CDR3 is CASSQLTGTPNSPLHF. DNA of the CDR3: TGTGCCAGCAGCCAACTAACCGGGACGCCAAATTCACCCCTCCACTTT. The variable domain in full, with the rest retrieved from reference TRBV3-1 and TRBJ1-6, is DTAVSQTPKYLVTQMGNDKSIKCEQNLGHDTMYWYKQDSKKFLKIMFSYNNKELIINETVPNRFSPKSPDKAHLNLHINSLELGDSAVYFCASSQLTGTPNSPLHFGNGTRLTVT.

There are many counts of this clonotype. The CDR3 sequence is CASRRTSGYYNEQFF. Written as DNA, the CDR3 is TGTGCCAGCCGACGGACTAGCGGATATTACAATGAGCAGTTCTTC. The genes are TRBV6-5 and TRBJ2-1; 10 positions match TRBD2. J was trimmed by 4 bases and V by 8 bases; bases with no gene match: 8. The CDR3 runs 15 residues. Germline CDR1 MNHEY, CDR2 SVGAGI.

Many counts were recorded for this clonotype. The CDR3 nucleotides read TGCAGTGCTCCCCGTCGGCCCCCGGCGCAGGATGAGCAGTTCTTC. It is translated as CSAPRRPPAQDEQFF. The chain employs TRBV20-1 and TRBJ2-1; no reliable D call. Trimming left V 5 bases short and J 8 bases short, with 22 bases between. The CDR3 is 15 amino acids. Germline CDR1 reads DFQATT; CDR2 reads SNEGSKA (reference sequence).